Listed below are T cell receptor beta chains from one sample, sequenced in a study of blood T cell repertoires in COVID-19. Produced via immunoSEQ multiplex PCR; TCRdb's table is partial and in-frame only. The top ten hold roughly 9.2% of the sample, which has 140,000 or so clones, about four fifths seen once. The specimen was PBMCs or T cells enriched from blood (not recorded which). The receptor set was obtained from a man in his fifties or sixties who had recovered from COVID-19. The CDR3 runs from the conserved cysteine through the conserved F or W. The order of the fields is V gene, D gene, clone size, J gene, CDR3 protein, CDR3 DNA. A D gene is named only where the DNA matches it firmly. A clone size is listed for some rows: how often the clone was seen (once, few, many), or a class if it is expanded.

v_gene: TRBV6-4; d_gene: .; abundance: .; j_gene: TRBJ2-7; CDR3aa: CASTARQLYEQYF; CDR3nt: TGTGCCAGCACAGCTCGACAGCTCTACGAGCAGTACTTC
v_gene: TRBV3-1/TRBV3-2; d_gene: .; abundance: once; j_gene: TRBJ1-2; CDR3aa: CASSPDGGYGYTF; CDR3nt: TGTGCCAGCAGCCCGGACGGAGGGTATGGCTACACCTTC
v_gene: TRBV11-1; d_gene: TRBD1; abundance: .; j_gene: TRBJ1-2; CDR3aa: CASSLRQGAGGYTF; CDR3nt: TGTGCCAGCAGCTTACGACAGGGGGCTGGGGGCTACACCTTC
v_gene: TRBV7-2; d_gene: TRBD2; abundance: .; j_gene: TRBJ2-1; CDR3aa: CASSYPAGNEQFF; CDR3nt: TGTGCCAGCAGCTACCCAGCGGGGAATGAGCAGTTCTTC
v_gene: TRBV9; d_gene: TRBD2; abundance: .; j_gene: TRBJ2-2; CDR3aa: CASSVDGGAGELFF; CDR3nt: TGTGCCAGCAGCGTAGACGGGGGGGCCGGGGAGCTGTTTTTT
v_gene: TRBV6-5; d_gene: .; abundance: once; j_gene: TRBJ1-4; CDR3aa: CASSYGRMALAEKLFF; CDR3nt: TGTGCCAGCAGTTACGGGAGGATGGCACTTGCGGAAAAACTGTTTTTT
v_gene: TRBV3-1/TRBV3-2; d_gene: TRBD2; abundance: few; j_gene: TRBJ2-2; CDR3aa: CASSQERRGLAVNTGELFF; CDR3nt: TGTGCCAGCAGCCAAGAACGAAGGGGACTAGCGGTGAACACCGGGGAGCTGTTTTTT
v_gene: TRBV7-2; d_gene: TRBD1; abundance: .; j_gene: TRBJ1-2; CDR3aa: CASSTGTGAWGYTF; CDR3nt: TGTGCCAGCAGCACCGGGACAGGGGCCTGGGGCTACACCTTC
v_gene: TRBV6-5; d_gene: .; abundance: .; j_gene: TRBJ1-5; CDR3aa: CASSYSGGGNQPQHF; CDR3nt: TGTGCCAGCAGTTACTCAGGGGGAGGGAATCAGCCCCAGCATTTT
v_gene: TRBV5-1; d_gene: TRBD2; abundance: .; j_gene: TRBJ2-2; CDR3aa: CASSFASGGNTGELFF; CDR3nt: TGCGCCAGCAGCTTTGCTAGCGGGGGGAACACCGGGGAGCTGTTTTTT
v_gene: TRBV5-1; d_gene: .; abundance: .; j_gene: TRBJ2-1; CDR3aa: CASTAADNEQFF; CDR3nt: TGCGCCAGTACGGCAGCGGACAATGAGCAGTTCTTC
v_gene: TRBV5-1; d_gene: TRBD1; abundance: .; j_gene: TRBJ1-1; CDR3aa: CASSSRPPVDRGMNTEAFF; CDR3nt: TGCGCCAGCAGCTCTAGACCGCCGGTGGACAGGGGAATGAACACTGAAGCTTTCTTT
v_gene: TRBV3-1/TRBV3-2; d_gene: .; abundance: .; j_gene: TRBJ1-5; CDR3aa: CASSRDAYSNQPQHF; CDR3nt: TGTGCCAGCAGCCGAGACGCGTATAGCAATCAGCCCCAGCATTTT
v_gene: TRBV9; d_gene: .; abundance: .; j_gene: TRBJ1-5; CDR3aa: CASSVDAGTNQPQHF; CDR3nt: TGTGCCAGCAGCGTAGACGCAGGGACTAATCAGCCCCAGCATTTT
v_gene: TRBV7-2; d_gene: .; abundance: .; j_gene: TRBJ1-2; CDR3aa: CASSLGQGNYGYTF; CDR3nt: TGTGCCAGCAGCTTAGGCCAGGGTAACTATGGCTACACCTTC
v_gene: TRBV5-1; d_gene: TRBD2; abundance: .; j_gene: TRBJ2-1; CDR3aa: CASSLVAGGPREQFF; CDR3nt: TGCGCCAGCAGCTTGGTAGCGGGGGGCCCACGAGAGCAGTTCTTC
v_gene: TRBV13; d_gene: TRBD1; abundance: .; j_gene: TRBJ1-2; CDR3aa: CASSPQTGPGYTF; CDR3nt: TGTGCCAGCAGCCCCCAGACAGGGCCCGGCTACACCTTC
v_gene: TRBV19; d_gene: .; abundance: .; j_gene: TRBJ2-2; CDR3aa: CASWAGEGVNTGELFF; CDR3nt: TGTGCCAGTTGGGCTGGAGAGGGGGTGAACACCGGGGAGCTGTTTTTT
v_gene: TRBV20-1; d_gene: .; abundance: .; j_gene: TRBJ2-1; CDR3aa: CSARFRGEQFF; CDR3nt: TGCAGTGCTAGATTTAGAGGGGAGCAGTTCTTC
v_gene: TRBV19; d_gene: .; abundance: .; j_gene: TRBJ1-5; CDR3aa: CASSIGPYQPQHF; CDR3nt: TGTGCCAGTAGTATTGGGCCCTATCAGCCCCAGCATTTT
v_gene: TRBV5-4; d_gene: TRBD2; abundance: .; j_gene: TRBJ2-2; CDR3aa: CASSLGGGGFANTGELFF; CDR3nt: TGTGCCAGCAGCTTGGGTGGGGGAGGGTTTGCGAACACCGGGGAGCTGTTTTTT
v_gene: TRBV7-9; d_gene: .; abundance: .; j_gene: TRBJ1-4; CDR3aa: CASSLGGRLNEKLFF; CDR3nt: TGTGCCAGCAGCTTAGGGGGGAGGCTTAATGAAAAACTGTTTTTT
v_gene: TRBV5-1; d_gene: .; abundance: .; j_gene: TRBJ2-7; CDR3aa: CASSLGTEPYEQYF; CDR3nt: TGCGCCAGCAGCTTGGGGACAGAACCTTACGAGCAGTACTTC
v_gene: TRBV2; d_gene: .; abundance: .; j_gene: TRBJ1-1; CDR3aa: CASSEYLEAFF; CDR3nt: TGTGCCAGCAGTGAATATCTTGAAGCTTTCTTT
v_gene: TRBV27; d_gene: TRBD1; abundance: .; j_gene: TRBJ1-5; CDR3aa: CASSSQGWGNQPQHF; CDR3nt: TGTGCCAGCAGTTCACAGGGGTGGGGCAATCAGCCCCAGCATTTT
v_gene: TRBV9; d_gene: TRBD2; abundance: few; j_gene: TRBJ2-3; CDR3aa: CASSVTSAGTDTQYF; CDR3nt: TGTGCCAGCAGCGTAACTAGCGCAGGCACAGATACGCAGTATTTT
v_gene: TRBV4-3; d_gene: .; abundance: few; j_gene: TRBJ1-2; CDR3aa: CASSQDQAGRDGYTF; CDR3nt: TGCGCCAGCAGCCAAGACCAGGCGGGGAGGGATGGCTACACCTTC
v_gene: TRBV6-6; d_gene: .; abundance: .; j_gene: TRBJ1-1; CDR3aa: CASSHPRGQMNTEAFF; CDR3nt: TGTGCCAGCAGCCACCCCCGCGGGCAAATGAACACTGAAGCTTTCTTT
v_gene: TRBV10-3; d_gene: .; abundance: few; j_gene: TRBJ2-1; CDR3aa: CAISEWGVGEVDEQFF; CDR3nt: TGTGCCATCAGTGAGTGGGGGGTTGGGGAGGTGGATGAGCAGTTCTTC
v_gene: TRBV9; d_gene: .; abundance: .; j_gene: TRBJ1-6; CDR3aa: CASSFAGNKNSPLHF; CDR3nt: TGTGCCAGCAGCTTCGCCGGGAACAAAAATTCACCCCTCCACTTT
v_gene: TRBV28; d_gene: TRBD2; abundance: .; j_gene: TRBJ2-1; CDR3aa: CASSFWSGGRDEQFF; CDR3nt: TGTGCCAGCAGTTTTTGGAGCGGGGGGCGTGATGAGCAGTTCTTC
v_gene: TRBV5-1; d_gene: TRBD2; abundance: .; j_gene: TRBJ2-1; CDR3aa: CASSLDPSGFRFF; CDR3nt: TGCGCCAGCAGCTTGGACCCTAGCGGCTTCAGGTTCTTC
v_gene: TRBV7-3; d_gene: TRBD2; abundance: .; j_gene: TRBJ2-2; CDR3aa: CASSLRAGGGAPGELFF; CDR3nt: TGTGCCAGCAGCTTAAGGGCCGGCGGGGGGGCCCCCGGGGAGCTGTTTTTT
v_gene: TRBV27; d_gene: .; abundance: .; j_gene: TRBJ2-7; CDR3aa: CASSFPGREQYF; CDR3nt: TGTGCCAGCAGTTTTCCAGGGAGGGAGCAGTACTTC
v_gene: TRBV7-9; d_gene: .; abundance: .; j_gene: TRBJ2-7; CDR3aa: CASKPAVSSYEQYF; CDR3nt: TGTGCCAGTAAACCCGCGGTCAGCTCCTACGAGCAGTACTTC
v_gene: TRBV14; d_gene: TRBD1; abundance: .; j_gene: TRBJ1-1; CDR3aa: CASSQVTGVTEAFF; CDR3nt: TGTGCCAGCAGCCAAGTTACAGGGGTCACTGAAGCTTTCTTT
v_gene: TRBV6-5; d_gene: TRBD1; abundance: .; j_gene: TRBJ1-4; CDR3aa: CASRGTGGGNEKLFF; CDR3nt: TGTGCCAGCAGGGGAACAGGGGGCGGGAATGAAAAACTGTTTTTT
v_gene: TRBV14; d_gene: TRBD2; abundance: .; j_gene: TRBJ2-7; CDR3aa: CASSQMGGNEQYF; CDR3nt: TGTGCCAGCAGCCAAATGGGAGGGAACGAGCAGTACTTC
v_gene: TRBV19; d_gene: .; abundance: .; j_gene: TRBJ2-7; CDR3aa: CASRAQGLDRLYF; CDR3nt: TGTGCCAGTAGGGCCCAGGGATTGGACAGACTTTACTTC
v_gene: TRBV5-1; d_gene: .; abundance: .; j_gene: TRBJ2-2; CDR3aa: CASSLRQIANTGELFF; CDR3nt: TGCGCCAGCAGCTTGCGACAGATCGCGAACACCGGGGAGCTGTTTTTT
v_gene: TRBV19; d_gene: TRBD1; abundance: .; j_gene: TRBJ1-6; CDR3aa: CASSIVDRADSPLHF; CDR3nt: TGTGCCAGTAGTATAGTGGACAGGGCCGATTCACCCCTCCACTTT
v_gene: TRBV19; d_gene: .; abundance: .; j_gene: TRBJ2-2; CDR3aa: CASREAGLLNTGELFF; CDR3nt: TGTGCCAGTAGAGAGGCGGGTCTGCTGAACACCGGGGAGCTGTTTTTT
v_gene: TRBV2; d_gene: .; abundance: .; j_gene: TRBJ2-2; CDR3aa: CAIRDKNTGELFF; CDR3nt: TGTGCCATACGGGACAAGAACACCGGGGAGCTGTTTTTT
v_gene: TRBV19; d_gene: .; abundance: once; j_gene: TRBJ1-2; CDR3aa: CATRQEANYGYTF; CDR3nt: TGTGCCACGCGACAGGAAGCTAACTATGGCTACACCTTC
v_gene: TRBV2; d_gene: TRBD1; abundance: .; j_gene: TRBJ2-7; CDR3aa: CASRDDRGYSYEQYF; CDR3nt: TGTGCCAGCAGGGACGACAGGGGGTACTCCTACGAGCAGTACTTC